Listed here are 9 T cell receptor beta chains from one sample, sequenced in a study of response to subunit inactivated influenza vaccine (dated by TCRdb to 2016 to 2019). The library was made by RT-PCR. Sequencing relied on an Illumina HiSeq 2500. TCRdb reran the public reads through fastp at Q25 and MiXCR, keeping productive beta chains. Rows are combined by CDR3 protein, so each entry shows the most common genes and DNA. Here the sample has roughly 620,000 distinct CDR3 sequences; over 9% occur a single time. In total, the top ten clones hold approximately 11% of the sample. The same data also went into a second study, on T cells expressing NK-cell markers. The second study also describes: TCR beta cDNA libraries were made by 5'RACE template switching that added a universal primer site and unique molecular identifiers.

The specimen was PBMCs from blood, collected on the day of vaccination. The receptors were gathered from a man aged 50-59 years who received an inactivated influenza vaccine. Donor details come from another sample of the same person, matched by shared clones.

There are a few counts of this clonotype. CDR3 DNA sequence: TGTGCCAGCAGCCCACTAGCGGGAGAGACCCAGTACTTC. It codes for CASSPLAGETQYF. V gene TRBV12-3 or TRBV12-4 combines with J gene TRBJ2-5; 9 nucleotides match TRBD2. Trimming took 6 bases from V and 4 from J; bases not matched to a gene: 3. The CDR3 has 13 residues.

In its sample, this clonotype was seen many times. The chain joins TRBV29-1 to TRBJ2-3, with 10 nucleotides matching TRBD2. This CDR3 has 16 amino acids. Trimming removed 6 bases from V and 3 bases from J; junction bases left unmatched: 12. CDR1 is SQVTM and CDR2 is ANQGSEA in the germline V gene. This CDR3 is CSVAGGSGRITDTQYF. CDR3 DNA: TGCAGCGTCGCGGGGGGTAGCGGGAGGATAACAGATACGCAGTATTTT.

This rearrangement joins TRBV6-4 to TRBJ2-4, with 8 nucleotides matching TRBD1. V lost 6 bases, J lost 0 bases, and 4 bases stayed unmatched. In germline, CDR1 is MRHNA, CDR2 SNTAGT. This CDR3 contains 15 residues. The CDR3 DNA reads TGTGCCAGCAGGGGACAGGTCTCAGCCAAAAACATTCAGTACTTC. Translating gives CASRGQVSAKNIQYF.

The rearrangement uses TRBV4-2 and TRBJ1-1, with D maybe TRBD1 (5 bases). V shed 6 bases and J shed 5 bases, with 13 bases lying between them. The V gene's germline CDR1 is LGHNA and CDR2 YNFKEQ. The CDR3 loop spans 13 amino acids. The CDR3 loop reads CASRGRGRTEAFF. In DNA, the CDR3 is TGTGCCAGCAGGGGGAGGGGAAGGACTGAAGCTTTCTTT.

In this sample, this clonotype turned up a few times. V gene TRBV11-2 combines with J gene TRBJ2-7, with D perhaps matching TRBD2 (6 bases). This CDR3 is 15 amino acids long. Germline V CDR1 and CDR2: SGHAT, FQNNGV. Trimming took off 1 base at V and 2 bases at J, with 12 bases between the two ends. In nucleotides, the CDR3 is TGTGCCAGCAGCTTAGCGGGCGGGACCACCTACGAGCAGTACTTC. Its protein is CASSLAGGTTYEQYF.

This rearrangement joins TRBV10-2 to TRBJ2-5; D might be TRBD1 (6 bases). V shed 3 bases and J shed 3 bases, with 11 bases lying between them. The CDR3 totals 14 residues. Germline-derived CDR1 and CDR2 are WSHSY and SAAADI. CDR3 in DNA: TGCGCCAGCAGTGATCCAGGGGTTAAAGAGACCCAGTACTTC. Protein sequence: CASSDPGVKETQYF.

This clonotype came up a few times. The V and J genes are TRBV20-1 and TRBJ2-7; TRBD2 matches 12 bases. CDR1 and CDR2 (germline): DFQATT, SNEGSKA (reference sequence). This CDR3 contains 15 residues. J gave up 6 bases and V 0 bases, and 6 bases lay outside the gene matches. CDR3 in amino acids: CSARDPASGRAEQYF. The DNA for the CDR3 is TGCAGTGCTAGAGATCCGGCTAGCGGGAGGGCCGAGCAGTACTTC.

The chain couples TRBV12-3 or TRBV12-4 to TRBJ1-2; weak D call: TRBD1 (5 bases). CDR3 length: 15 amino acids. V shed 5 bases and J shed 3 bases, with 16 bases lying between them. The CDR3 nucleotides are TGTGCCAGCAGTCACCGGACCGGGACCGACTATGGCTACACCTTC. Amino acid sequence: CASSHRTGTDYGYTF.

Many counts were recorded for this clonotype. The rearrangement links TRBV4-3 to TRBJ2-1; D may be TRBD2 (5 bases). Deletions cut 0 bases from V and 9 bases from J, with 21 bases between. Germline V CDR1 and CDR2: LGHNA, YSLEER. The CDR3 totals 17 residues. DNA for the CDR3: TGCGCCAGCAGCCAAGATGTCTTGACTAACCGGTCAGGTGAGCAGTTCTTC. It translates to CASSQDVLTNRSGEQFF.